This T cell receptor (beta chain) derives from a study of T cell responses to AZD1222 COVID-19 vaccine. General study findings and limits: No repertoire was sampled before or during the peak T cell response, only after it.

Produced via immunoSEQ multiplex PCR; TCRdb's table is partial and in-frame only. This table holds tens of thousands of clones, around 89% found once. A note on this clone: The antigen is undetermined.

The germline gives CDR1 SGHKS, CDR2 YYEKEE (reference sequence). The CDR3 totals 15 residues. Trimming took off 1 base at V and 0 bases at J, with 5 bases between the two ends. The chain recombines TRBV5-5 with TRBJ1-6, with D unclear. This clonotype was sampled from an adult in good health. Source: peripheral blood, taken on day 0 of AZD1222 vaccination. The CDR3 is CASSLRSSYNSPLHF. CDR3 nucleotide sequence: TGTGCCAGCAGCTTGCGTAGCTCCTATAATTCACCCCTCCACTTT.